This entry features one T cell receptor (beta chain) sequence. The target antigen is unknown. This sample stems from a study of cytomegalovirus exposure and HLA in healthy donors. Findings and limits, study-wide: In a later analysis, most CMV-associated TCR beta chains appeared HLA-restricted. Presence/absence analyses assumed roughly uniform sequencing depth across donors, which may not hold.

This PCR relied on a set of 60 Vbeta primers and 13 Jbeta primers. Clones were read by immunoSEQ multiplex PCR, and TCRdb kept only the in-frame ones, dropping some. The sample gives about 200,000 clones, under 85% of which show up once; about 1.8% is in the top ten. This CDR3 region has 14 residues. The J segment lost 7 bases and the V segment lost 7 bases, leaving 12 bases of the junction unmatched. In germline, CDR1 is LNHDA, CDR2 SQIVND (reference sequence). This TCR was recovered from a middle-aged man in good health and CMV-seronegative. The rearrangement links TRBV19 to TRBJ1-2, with 7 positions matching TRBD1. Sequencing was performed on PBMCs. CDR3 amino acids: CASTAITGVGGYTF. DNA of the CDR3: TGTGCCAGTACCGCTATCACAGGGGTTGGTGGCTACACCTTC.